One and the same sample provided the 15 T cell receptor beta chains below, sequenced in a study of T cells in localized non-small cell lung cancer. TCRdb's copy holds only in-frame clones and misses some; the assay was immunoSEQ multiplex PCR. Of about 3,500 clones listed, around 35% are singletons. Sequences were derived from normal lung tissue next to the tumor, sampled before any cancer treatment. The source of these receptors is a woman aged 40 to 75 with stage I lung adenocarcinoma.

The chain links TRBV6-8 to TRBJ1-1; no definite D call. The CDR3 has 13 amino acids. V was trimmed by 6 bases and J by 0 bases, leaving 8 bases between them. Germline V gives CDR1 MNHGY, CDR2 SAAAGT. The CDR3 region is CASSAVLNTEAFF. CDR3 DNA sequence: TGTGCCAGCAGCGCGGTCCTGAACACTGAAGCTTTCTTT.

A few counts support this clone. The chain carries TRBV10-3 and TRBJ1-1; D remains unclear. CDR1 ENHRY and CDR2 SYGVKD come from the germline V gene. The length of the CDR3 is 13 residues. Trimming shortened V by 2 bases and J by 3 bases, and 7 bases separated the two germline ends. Here the CDR3 DNA reads TGTGCCATCAGTGAGGAGGGCGACACTGAAGCTTTCTTT. This encodes CAISEEGDTEAFF.

About this clone: One end of the junction does not line up with germline, which may come from a read error. The chain employs TRBV19 and TRBJ1-1; weak D call: TRBD1 (5 bases). This CDR3 has 13 residues. Looked up from germline, CDR1 is LNHDA and CDR2 is SQIVND (reference sequence). The CDR3 region is CASNQGLGTEAFF. CDR3 in DNA: TGTGCTAGTAATCAGGGATTGGGCACTGAAGCTTTCTTT.

In DNA, the CDR3 is TGCGCCAGCAGCTTGGGACCTAGCGCGGGCGATGAGCAGTTCTTC. Translating gives CASSLGPSAGDEQFF. The rearrangement links TRBV5-1 to TRBJ2-1; D is perhaps TRBD2 (6 bases). This CDR3 region has 15 residues. Trimming cost V 0 bases and J 8 bases, with 15 bases left between them. Looked up from germline, CDR1 is SGHRS and CDR2 is YFSETQ.

J is TRBJ2-1 and V is TRBV7-1; 8 bases line up with TRBD1. TRBV7-1 is filed as an ORF, its function uncertain. Germline trimming cut 3 bases from V and 3 bases from J; bases unmatched to any gene: 10. The CDR3 covers 17 residues. CDR3 bases: TGTGCCAGCAGCTCCCCAGGACAGGGTTTGCGCTACAATGAGCAGTTCTTC. Its protein product is CASSSPGQGLRYNEQFF.

The chain links TRBV6-8 to TRBJ1-2; TRBD1 might be the D (6 bases). The CDR3 is 12 amino acids. Trimming removed 6 bases at V and 6 bases at J, with 11 bases between. Germline assignment: CDR1 MNHGY and CDR2 SAAAGT. The CDR3 sequence: CASRTGSHGYTF. CDR3 nucleotide sequence: TGTGCCAGCAGAACAGGGAGCCATGGCTACACCTTC.

This clone was counted a few times. The V call is TRBV6-8, the J call TRBJ1-6; 8 nucleotides align to TRBD1. This CDR3 has 14 residues. The V and J ends lost 2 bases and 10 bases, in that order; junction bases with no gene match: 4. Germline loops: CDR1 MNHGY, CDR2 SAAAGT. The DNA for the CDR3 is TGTGCCAGCAGTTACGGACAGGGCGGATCACCCCTCCACTTT. This sequence encodes CASSYGQGGSPLHF.

The rearrangement links TRBV11-3 to TRBJ2-1; 7 bases map to TRBD2. Germline CDR1 reads SGHNT; CDR2 reads YENEEA. The CDR3 sequence is 14 residues long. After removal of 1 base from V and 7 bases from J, the junction contained 4 bases not matched to a gene. The CDR3 reads CASSLGGSHNEQFF. The CDR3 coding sequence is TGTGCCAGCAGCTTAGGCGGGAGTCATAATGAGCAGTTCTTC.

This clone was observed a handful of times. The chain's CDR3 is CASSLSTGGISPLHF. In DNA form, the CDR3 reads TGTGCCAGCAGCTTAAGCACAGGGGGAATTTCACCCCTCCACTTT. This chain uses TRBV11-3 with TRBJ1-6, with TRBD1 matching over 8 bases. This CDR3 is built from 15 residues. Germline assignment: CDR1 SGHNT and CDR2 YENEEA. Trimming cost V 2 bases and J 9 bases; bases outside gene matches: 6.

The CDR3 reads CAWRKTNYGYTF. The CDR3 DNA reads as TGTGCCTGGAGAAAGACGAACTATGGCTACACCTTC. J is TRBJ1-2 and V is TRBV30; no clear D gene. There are 12 residues in the CDR3. Trimming took off 3 bases at V and 2 bases at J, with 7 bases between the two ends. Germline V gives CDR1 GTSNPN, CDR2 SVGIG (reference sequence).

Comment on this clone: A junction boundary mismatches the germline segment, possibly from a read error. This CDR3 is CASSYRWGTSNEQYF. The CDR3, as DNA: TGTGCCAGCAGTTACCGATGGGGGACCTCCAACGAGCAGTACTTC. The chain joins TRBV6-8 to TRBJ2-7; D possibly uses TRBD1 or TRBD2 (5 bases each). The CDR3 is 15 amino acids. The germline gives CDR1 MNHGY, CDR2 SAAAGT.

This clone was counted only a few times. V and J are TRBV6-8 and TRBJ2-1, with a weak D call TRBD2 (6 bases). The germline V gene encodes CDR1 MNHGY and CDR2 SAAAGT. The CDR3 contains 16 residues. V was clipped by 2 bases and J by 6 bases, with 17 bases between them. Here the CDR3 reads CASSYDHASAFNEQFF. The CDR3 DNA is TGTGCCAGCAGTTACGATCATGCTAGCGCCTTCAATGAGCAGTTCTTC.

The genes are TRBV28 and TRBJ2-4; TRBD2 might be the D (6 bases). The CDR3 has 14 amino acids. V was clipped by 7 bases and J by 9 bases, with 19 bases between them. The germline V gene encodes CDR1 MDHEN and CDR2 SYDVKM. This chain's CDR3 is CASNPGHLGGIQYF. As DNA, the CDR3 is TGTGCCAGCAATCCCGGACACTTGGGGGGCATTCAGTACTTC.

CDR3 bases: TGTGCCAGTAGTATAGGGGGCGGTAGCAATCAGCCCCAGCATTTT. It is translated as CASSIGGGSNQPQHF. This chain links TRBV19 with TRBJ1-5; D might be TRBD1 (5 bases). The germline V gene has CDR1 LNHDA and CDR2 SQIVND (reference sequence). V was trimmed by 1 base and J by 0 bases, leaving 7 bases between them. This CDR3 has 15 amino acids.

DNA of the CDR3: TGTGCCAGCAGCCAACAACAAAACAGGGCCTACGAGCAGTACTTC. It yields the protein CASSQQQNRAYEQYF. V gene TRBV11-3 combines with J gene TRBJ2-7; a weak D match, TRBD1 (6 bases). The germline CDR1 and CDR2 sequences are SGHNT and YENEEA. Trimming cost V 5 bases and J 2 bases, with 16 bases left between them. The CDR3 is made up of 15 amino acids.